A selection of T cell receptor beta chains follows, all from one sample in a study of blood T cell repertoires in COVID-19. TCRdb keeps only in-frame clones here, not all; method: immunoSEQ multiplex PCR. The table lists 280,000 or so clones, over 75% of them singletons. What was sequenced was peripheral blood. These receptor sequences come from a woman in her fifties or sixties with acute or convalescent COVID-19. Both conserved end residues are part of each CDR3. The D gene is left open where the match is weak. Only some rows state a clone size, as once, few, many or a class for expanded clones.

D: NA; V: TRBV5-8; size: few; J: TRBJ1-1; DNA: TGTGCCAGCAGCTTGGCGTGGGGCATCGGCACTGAAGCTTTCTTT; CDR3: CASSLAWGIGTEAFF
D: TRBD2; V: TRBV3-1/TRBV3-2; size: NA; J: TRBJ2-5; DNA: TGTGCCAGCAGCCAAACTAGCGGGGGGGTCGGGGAGACCCAGTACTTC; CDR3: CASSQTSGGVGETQYF
D: NA; V: TRBV7-3; size: NA; J: TRBJ2-1; DNA: TGTGCCAGCAGCCCCTTTGCGAGCTCCTACAATGAGCAGTTCTTC; CDR3: CASSPFASSYNEQFF
D: NA; V: TRBV6-2/TRBV6-3; size: NA; J: TRBJ1-5; DNA: TGTGCCAGCAGTTACTGGGGAGTCAATCAGCCCCAGCATTTT; CDR3: CASSYWGVNQPQHF
D: NA; V: TRBV7-8; size: once; J: TRBJ1-5; DNA: TGTGCCAGCAGCTTCACAGGGTTGAATCAGCCCCAGCATTTT; CDR3: CASSFTGLNQPQHF
D: TRBD1; V: TRBV28; size: NA; J: TRBJ1-6; DNA: TGTGCCAGCAGTTTTACCCTTGACAGGGGGAGATCACCCCTCCACTTT; CDR3: CASSFTLDRGRSPLHF
D: NA; V: TRBV7-2; size: NA; J: TRBJ2-5; DNA: TGTGCCAGCAGCTTAGAAGGGGTTACCCAAGAGACCCAGTACTTC; CDR3: CASSLEGVTQETQYF
D: NA; V: TRBV15; size: NA; J: TRBJ1-3; DNA: TGTGCCACCAGCAGAGGGAGGGGAAACACCATATATTTT; CDR3: CATSRGRGNTIYF
D: NA; V: TRBV10-3; size: NA; J: TRBJ2-3; DNA: TGTGCCATCAGTGACCGCTTGGTGGGACACACAGATACGCAGTATTTT; CDR3: CAISDRLVGHTDTQYF
D: TRBD1; V: TRBV5-1; size: NA; J: TRBJ1-4; DNA: TGCGCCAGCAGCTTGGGGGGACAGAACTCGAATGAAAAACTGTTTTTT; CDR3: CASSLGGQNSNEKLFF
D: TRBD1; V: TRBV28; size: NA; J: TRBJ1-2; DNA: TGTGCCAGCAGCGCGGGCAGGGGGATTGGCTACACCTTC; CDR3: CASSAGRGIGYTF
D: NA; V: TRBV10-3; size: NA; J: TRBJ1-1; DNA: TGTGCCATCAGGGGGGCAGGGGTTGGTTCTGAAGCTTTCTTT; CDR3: CAIRGAGVGSEAFF
D: NA; V: TRBV7-6; size: few; J: TRBJ2-5; DNA: TGTGCCAGCAGCTCGTTAGAGACCCAGTACTTC; CDR3: CASSSLETQYF
D: TRBD1; V: TRBV19; size: once; J: TRBJ2-7; DNA: TGTGCCAGTAGTCCCTCGACAGGGGGCCGGTACGAGCAGTACTTC; CDR3: CASSPSTGGRYEQYF
D: NA; V: TRBV5-1; size: NA; J: TRBJ2-1; DNA: TGCGCCAGCAGCTTCAGGGAAAACTACAATGAGCAGTTCTTC; CDR3: CASSFRENYNEQFF
D: TRBD2; V: TRBV19; size: few; J: TRBJ2-1; DNA: TGTGCCAGTACTCTCCGGACTAGCAGGGATGAGCAGTTCTTC; CDR3: CASTLRTSRDEQFF
D: NA; V: TRBV27; size: NA; J: TRBJ2-3; DNA: TGTGCCAGCATTCAGAGGGCGCGGGGGCGCCCCACAGATACGCAGTATTTT; CDR3: CASIQRARGRPTDTQYF
D: NA; V: TRBV6-5; size: few; J: TRBJ2-7; DNA: TGTGCCAGCAGTTTAGACAGACGCGAGCAGTACTTC; CDR3: CASSLDRREQYF
D: NA; V: TRBV28; size: NA; J: TRBJ1-2; DNA: TGTGCCAGCAGGATGGGGGGGACCCTGTCAGACTATGGCTACACCTTC; CDR3: CASRMGGTLSDYGYTF
D: TRBD2; V: TRBV28; size: NA; J: TRBJ2-3; DNA: TGTGCCAGCGGAAGCGGGAGTACAGATACGCAGTATTTT; CDR3: CASGSGSTDTQYF
D: NA; V: TRBV7-2; size: NA; J: TRBJ1-5; DNA: TGTGCCAGCAGCTCCGACAGCAGAAATCAGCCCCAGCATTTT; CDR3: CASSSDSRNQPQHF
D: TRBD2; V: TRBV5-1; size: few; J: TRBJ2-7; DNA: TGCGCCAGCAGCCCCTGGACGGGGGGCTACGAGCAGTACTTC; CDR3: CASSPWTGGYEQYF
D: NA; V: TRBV9; size: once; J: TRBJ1-2; DNA: TGTGCCAGCAGCGTAGATGAGGCGTATGGCTACACCTTC; CDR3: CASSVDEAYGYTF